The source of this TCR beta chain is a study of regulatory T cells in long-lasting Graves disease. The study's findings and limits: Persistent patients shared 2,741 public clonotypes among themselves. Newly diagnosed patients shared fewer, at about a thousand.

Regarding this clonotype: Its antigen is not known. A far larger clone lies a single base away; this is likely a read error.

Time point described: newly diagnosed GD, antithyroid drugs for less than 3 months. PBMC RNA was the source of the TCR library. Construction of TCR beta libraries relied on iRepertoire HTBI primers and on Arm-PCR targeting CDR3 regions. TCRdb redid the calling of the multiplex PCR reads with MiXCR, one entry per CDR3 protein. The repertoire consists of under 300,000 distinct CDR3 sequences, with around 17% occurring once and the leading ten covering around 20%. The input for sequencing was peripheral blood mononuclear cells (PBMCs), taken at new diagnosis, from a patient treated with antithyroid drugs. This receptor was obtained from a female donor with Graves disease.

CDR3 bases: TGTGCCAGCAGTGCCAGGGGGAAATACGATGAGCAGTTCTTC. This sequence encodes CASSARGKYDEQFF. The chain couples TRBV27 to TRBJ2-5; TRBD1 agrees at 7 bases. The end of the DNA is better explained by TRBJ2-1, so the J call may be wrong. The CDR3 covers 14 residues. The V gene's germline CDR1 is MNHEY and CDR2 SMNVEV (reference sequence).